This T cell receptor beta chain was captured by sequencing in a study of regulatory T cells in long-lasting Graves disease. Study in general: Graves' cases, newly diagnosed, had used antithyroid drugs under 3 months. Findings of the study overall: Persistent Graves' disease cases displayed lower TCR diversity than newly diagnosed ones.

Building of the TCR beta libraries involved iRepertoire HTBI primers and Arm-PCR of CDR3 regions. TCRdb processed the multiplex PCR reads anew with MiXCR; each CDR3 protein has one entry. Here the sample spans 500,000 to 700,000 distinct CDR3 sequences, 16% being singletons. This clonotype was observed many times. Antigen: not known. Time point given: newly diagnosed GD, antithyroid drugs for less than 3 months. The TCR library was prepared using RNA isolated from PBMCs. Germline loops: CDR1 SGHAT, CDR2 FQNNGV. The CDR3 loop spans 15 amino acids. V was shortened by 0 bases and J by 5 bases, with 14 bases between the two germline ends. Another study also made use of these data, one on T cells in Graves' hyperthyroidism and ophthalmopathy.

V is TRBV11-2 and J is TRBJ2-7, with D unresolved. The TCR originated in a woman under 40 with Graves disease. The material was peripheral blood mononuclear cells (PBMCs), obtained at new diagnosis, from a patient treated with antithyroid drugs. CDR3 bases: TGTGCCAGCAGCTTAGATCTTAGTGCGTACCACGAGCAGTACTTC. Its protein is CASSLDLSAYHEQYF.